This TCR beta chain was sequenced during a study of cytomegalovirus exposure and HLA in healthy donors. V lost 3 bases to trimming and J lost 2 bases, with 14 bases between them. The CDR3 extends over 15 amino acids. Germline CDR1 LNHNV, CDR2 YYDKDF (reference sequence). This clone was seen a handful of times. Primers for the PCR totalled 60 Vbeta and 13 Jbeta. Produced via immunoSEQ multiplex PCR; TCRdb's table is partial and in-frame only. The sample holds about 77,000 clones, 78% seen once. Sequencing was done on a sample of PBMCs. This rearrangement joins TRBV15 to TRBJ2-7; the D gene is possibly TRBD1 (5 bases). The clonotype comes from a man between 40 and 49 years old in good health and CMV-seronegative. The CDR3 reads CATSSRTKGPYEQYF. CDR3 DNA sequence: TGTGCCACCAGCAGTCGGACGAAGGGGCCCTACGAGCAGTACTTC.